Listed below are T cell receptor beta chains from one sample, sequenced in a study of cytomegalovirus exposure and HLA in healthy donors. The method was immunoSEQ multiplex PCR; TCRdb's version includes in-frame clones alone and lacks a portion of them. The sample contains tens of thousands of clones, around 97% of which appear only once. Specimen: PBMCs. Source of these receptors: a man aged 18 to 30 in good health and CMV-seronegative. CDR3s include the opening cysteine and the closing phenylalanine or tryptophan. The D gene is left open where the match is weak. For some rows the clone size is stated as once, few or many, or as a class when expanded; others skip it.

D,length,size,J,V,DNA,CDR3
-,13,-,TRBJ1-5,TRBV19,TGTGCCAGTGGGGGGGGAGTGGGTCAGCCCCAGCATTTT,CASGGGVGQPQHF
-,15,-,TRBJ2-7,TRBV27,TGTGCCAGCAGTTTAATGGGGGCCCTCTCCTACGAGCAGTACTTC,CASSLMGALSYEQYF
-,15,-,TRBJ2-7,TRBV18,TGTGCCAGCTCACCAAGGGCAGGGATTAAGAGCGAGCAGTACTTC,CASSPRAGIKSEQYF
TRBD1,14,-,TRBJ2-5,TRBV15,TGTGCCACCAGCAGAGGGGCAGGGGGACGGACCCAGTACTTC,CATSRGAGGRTQYF
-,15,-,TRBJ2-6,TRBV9,TGTGCCAGCAGCTACCAGGGCTCTGGGGCCAACGTCCTGACTTTC,CASSYQGSGANVLTF
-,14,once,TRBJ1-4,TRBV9,TGTGCCAGCAGCGACGGGACACTGAATGAAAAACTGTTTTTT,CASSDGTLNEKLFF
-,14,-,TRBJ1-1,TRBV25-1,TGTGCCAGCAGTGAAAATACGGGCCCCCGGGGAGCTTTCTTT,CASSENTGPRGAFF
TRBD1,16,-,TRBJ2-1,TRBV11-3,TGTGCCAGCAGCCGGTTGCCGGGACAGGGGAATGATGAGCAGTTCTTC,CASSRLPGQGNDEQFF
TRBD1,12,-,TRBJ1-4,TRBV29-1,TGCAGCGTGACAGGGGGAAATGAAAAACTGTTTTTT,CSVTGGNEKLFF
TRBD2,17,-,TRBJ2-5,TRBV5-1,TGCGCCAGCAGCTCCGCGACCGGGACTAGCATCGCAGAGACCCAGTACTTC,CASSSATGTSIAETQYF
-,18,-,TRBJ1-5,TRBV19,TGTGCCAGTAGTATAGATTTCCCGAGACCAGGGGTTAATCAGCCCCAGCATTTT,CASSIDFPRPGVNQPQHF
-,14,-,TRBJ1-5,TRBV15,TGTGCCACCAGCAGATCGGGGGGCGGTCAGCCCCAGCATTTT,CATSRSGGGQPQHF
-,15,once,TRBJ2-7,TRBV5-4,TGTGCCAGCAGCCCTGTGTCAGGGGCAGAATACGAGCAGTACTTC,CASSPVSGAEYEQYF
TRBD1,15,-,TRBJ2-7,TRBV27,TGTGCCAGCAGTTTATCTGGCAGGGGGTCCTACGAGCAGTACTTC,CASSLSGRGSYEQYF
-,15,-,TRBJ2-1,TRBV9,TGTGCCAGCAGCCCCGGGACTTTCTCCTACAATGAGCAGTTCTTC,CASSPGTFSYNEQFF
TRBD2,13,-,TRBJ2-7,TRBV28,TGTGCCAGCAGTCGACTAGCGTTCTACGAGCAGTACTTC,CASSRLAFYEQYF
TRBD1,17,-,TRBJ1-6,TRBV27,TGTGCCAGCAGCCAGCCTTCGCGCCAGGGGGGCAATTCACCCCTCCACTTT,CASSQPSRQGGNSPLHF
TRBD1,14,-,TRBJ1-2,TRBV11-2,TGTGCCAGCAGCTCCGGGACAGTACAGTATGGCTACACCTTC,CASSSGTVQYGYTF
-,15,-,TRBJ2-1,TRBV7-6,TGTGCCAGCAGCTCAGGGTCTCTTAATTACAATGAGCAGTTCTTC,CASSSGSLNYNEQFF
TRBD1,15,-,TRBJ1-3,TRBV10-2,TGCGCCGGAGGGACAGGTTCGAGCTCTGGAAACACCATATATTTT,CAGGTGSSSGNTIYF
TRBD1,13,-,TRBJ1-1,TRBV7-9,TGTGCCAGCAGCTCCGACAGGGGAGGTGAAGCTTTCTTT,CASSSDRGGEAFF
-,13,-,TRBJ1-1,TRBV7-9,TGTGCCAGCAGCTTAGCGACCAGGATAGGAGCTTTCTTT,CASSLATRIGAFF
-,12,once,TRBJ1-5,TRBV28,TGTGCCTCGGGGGGTGGGGATCAGCCCCAGCATTTT,CASGGGDQPQHF
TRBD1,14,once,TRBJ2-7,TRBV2,TGTGCCAGCAGTGGGACAGGGGACCCCTACGAGCAGTACTTC,CASSGTGDPYEQYF
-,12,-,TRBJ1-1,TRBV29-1,TGCAGCGTTGGACAGATGAACACTGAAGCTTTCTTT,CSVGQMNTEAFF
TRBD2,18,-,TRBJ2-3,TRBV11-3,TGTGCCAGCAGACCTGGACTAGCGGATAAAAAGGGCACAGATACGCAGTATTTT,CASRPGLADKKGTDTQYF
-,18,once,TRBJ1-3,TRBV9,TGTGCCAGCAGCGTAGATGGTCTTGGGGGCGGTTCGCGAAACACCATATATTTT,CASSVDGLGGGSRNTIYF
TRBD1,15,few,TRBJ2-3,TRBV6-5,TGTGCCAGCAGTTACTCGGGAAAACAGGGGGATACGCAGTATTTT,CASSYSGKQGDTQYF
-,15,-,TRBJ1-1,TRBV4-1,TGCGCCAGCAGCCAAGCGGGGGGAAGGAGAGCTGAAGCTTTCTTT,CASSQAGGRRAEAFF
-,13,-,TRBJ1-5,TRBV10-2,TGCGCCAGCAGTGAGTCCAGGGTTCAGCCCCAGCATTTT,CASSESRVQPQHF
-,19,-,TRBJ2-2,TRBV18,TGTGCCAGCTCTCGTCAAAGTGCTGGGGGCCTAGGCGAGACCGGGGAGCTGTTTTTT,CASSRQSAGGLGETGELFF
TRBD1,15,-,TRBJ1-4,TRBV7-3,TGTGCCAGCAGCTTGGGGACAGGGGAAGATGAAAAACTGTTTTTT,CASSLGTGEDEKLFF
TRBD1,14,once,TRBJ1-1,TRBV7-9,TGTGCCAGCAGCTTGGGGACAGGGAACACTGAAGCTTTCTTT,CASSLGTGNTEAFF
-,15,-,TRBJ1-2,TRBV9,TGTGCCAGCAGCGTAGGGCGCAGGGTTGAAGGTGGCTACACCTTC,CASSVGRRVEGGYTF
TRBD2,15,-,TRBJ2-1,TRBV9,TGTGCCAGCAGCGTAGGAGCGGGAGCTTACAATGAGCAGTTCTTC,CASSVGAGAYNEQFF
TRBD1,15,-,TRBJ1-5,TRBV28,TGTGCCAGCAGGGGACAGGGGTCGGACAATCAGCCCCAGCATTTT,CASRGQGSDNQPQHF
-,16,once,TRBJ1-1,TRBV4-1,TGCGCCAGCAGCCAAGGCCCGTGGAGGACGAACACTGAAGCTTTCTTT,CASSQGPWRTNTEAFF
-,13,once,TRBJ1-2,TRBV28,TGTGCCAGCAGTTTACCAGTTAACTATGGCTACACCTTC,CASSLPVNYGYTF
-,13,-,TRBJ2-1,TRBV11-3,TGTGCCAGCAGCGCCGGACAGTACAATGAGCAGTTCTTC,CASSAGQYNEQFF
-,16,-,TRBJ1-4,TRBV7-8,TGTGCCAGCAGCCCACGAAACAGGGCAACTAATGAAAAACTGTTTTTT,CASSPRNRATNEKLFF
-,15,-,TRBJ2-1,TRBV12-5,TGTGCTACAAAAGCGGCTGGGATCTCCTACAATGAGCAGTTCTTC,CATKAAGISYNEQFF
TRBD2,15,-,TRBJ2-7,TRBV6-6,TGTGCCAGCAGTTACCTAGCGGTACACTCCTACGAGCAGTACTTC,CASSYLAVHSYEQYF
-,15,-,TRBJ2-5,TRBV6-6,TGTGCCAGCAGGTTGCCGCAGGAAACCCAAGAGACCCAGTACTTC,CASRLPQETQETQYF
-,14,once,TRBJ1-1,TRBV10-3,TGTGCCATCAGTGCGGACATCAAGAACACTGAAGCTTTCTTT,CAISADIKNTEAFF
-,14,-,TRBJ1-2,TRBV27,TGTGCCAGCAGTTTATACGAGGGCGGCTATGGCTACACCTTC,CASSLYEGGYGYTF
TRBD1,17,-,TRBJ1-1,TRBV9,TGTGCCAGCAGCGCTCGGACAGGGCAATCCCGAGGCACTGAAGCTTTCTTT,CASSARTGQSRGTEAFF
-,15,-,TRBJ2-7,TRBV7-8,TGTGCCAGCAGCTTTATCACAGGGACCCCCTACGAGCAGTACTTC,CASSFITGTPYEQYF
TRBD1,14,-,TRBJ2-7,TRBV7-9,TGTGCCAGCACCCCAACAGGGGCCACCTACGAGCAGTACTTC,CASTPTGATYEQYF
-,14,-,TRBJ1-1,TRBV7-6,TGTGCCAGCAGCCTTACCGGGGGGGCCACTGAAGCTTTCTTT,CASSLTGGATEAFF
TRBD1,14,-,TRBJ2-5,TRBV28,TGTGCCAGCAGTCCCGGGACAGGCCAAGAGACCCAGTACTTC,CASSPGTGQETQYF
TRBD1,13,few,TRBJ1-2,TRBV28,TGTGCCAGCAGCCCGACAGGGGTCCATGGCTACACCTTC,CASSPTGVHGYTF
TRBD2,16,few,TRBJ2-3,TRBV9,TGTGCCAGCAGCGTAGATGCGGGAGGGAGCACAGATACGCAGTATTTT,CASSVDAGGSTDTQYF
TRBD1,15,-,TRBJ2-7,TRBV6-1,TGTGCCAGCAGTGAGGGAGGACAGGGGGCGGAAGAGCAGTACTTC,CASSEGGQGAEEQYF
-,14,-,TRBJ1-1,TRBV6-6,TGTGCCAGCAGTAAAGAACACCCGAACACTGAAGCTTTCTTT,CASSKEHPNTEAFF
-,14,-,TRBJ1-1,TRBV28,TGTGCCAGCAGTCTCTCCAGGCCGAACACTGAAGCTTTCTTT,CASSLSRPNTEAFF
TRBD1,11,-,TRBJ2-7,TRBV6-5,TGTGCCAGCTCAGGGGGATACGAGCAGTACTTC,CASSGGYEQYF
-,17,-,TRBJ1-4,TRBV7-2,TGTGCCAGCAGTAATCGGGGGGAGAAAGGGGTTAATGAAAAACTGTTTTTT,CASSNRGEKGVNEKLFF
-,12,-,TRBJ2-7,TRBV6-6,TGTGCCAGCCGAACGCTAGGCCACGAGCAGTACTTC,CASRTLGHEQYF
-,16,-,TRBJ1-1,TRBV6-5,TGTGCCAGCAGTTACTCATCAGGGGCCCTGAACACTGAAGCTTTCTTT,CASSYSSGALNTEAFF
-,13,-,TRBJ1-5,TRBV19,TGTGCCAGTAGTATAGGCGGTCCGTGGCCCCAGCATTTT,CASSIGGPWPQHF